These 18 T cell receptor beta chains were all obtained from the same sample, sequenced in a study of CD4 and CD8 cells across lung adenocarcinoma regions. TCRdb independently ran MiXCR on the PCR reads; one entry per CDR3 protein. The table lists some 10,000 distinct CDR3 sequences, about three fifths of them singletons, with 88% in the top ten. Sequences were obtained from CD8+ T cells from the margin of a lung tumor. The receptors come from a male donor with lung adenocarcinoma. The CD4 and CD8 labels of this study may be unreliable.

This clonotype was picked up a small number of times. This sequence joins TRBV5-1 and TRBJ2-5; TRBD2 is a possible D gene (5 bases). Germline V lookup: CDR1 SGHRS, CDR2 YFSETQ. CDR3 size: 14 residues. V shed 5 bases and J shed 5 bases, with 16 bases lying between them. In DNA, the CDR3 is TGCGCCAGCAGATTAAGCGGACCGGGGGAGACCCAGTACTTC. Its translation: CASRLSGPGETQYF.

This clonotype was observed once. The genes are TRBV6-1 and TRBJ2-5; D may be TRBD1 (6 bases). Germline values: CDR1 MNHNS, CDR2 SASEGT. The CDR3 totals 14 residues. Trimming stripped 6 bases from V and 1 base from J, with 12 bases between. The CDR3 spells CASRVDRTQETQYF. The CDR3 nucleotides are TGTGCCAGCAGGGTCGACAGGACCCAAGAGACCCAGTACTTC.

The chain combines TRBV7-2 with TRBJ2-3, with TRBD2 identical over 7 bases. CDR3 length equals 13 residues. CDR1 is SGHTA, CDR2 FQGNSA, per germline. After removal of 6 bases from V and 3 bases from J, the junction contained 3 bases not matched to a gene. CDR3 DNA sequence: TGTGCCAGCAGACCCGGGGGGACAGATACGCAGTATTTT. This sequence encodes CASRPGGTDTQYF.

This clonotype was observed a few times. V gene TRBV10-2 combines with J gene TRBJ2-5; maybe TRBD1 (6 bases). The end of the DNA fits TRBJ2-7 better, so the J call may be wrong. This CDR3 region has 11 residues. CDR1 WSHSY and CDR2 SAAADI come from the germline V gene. The CDR3 reads CASKQGYEQYF. The CDR3 nucleotides are TGCGCCAGCAAACAGGGTTACGAGCAGTACTTC.

The chain recombines TRBV10-1 with TRBJ2-1, with 8 positions matching TRBD2. V was clipped by 0 bases and J by 12 bases; unmatched bases: 7. The CDR3 sequence is 14 residues long. Germline lookup yields CDR1 WNHNN and CDR2 SYGVQD (reference sequence). The CDR3 spells CASSESVAGRVQFF. As DNA, the CDR3 is TGCGCCAGCAGTGAGTCGGTAGCGGGACGGGTGCAGTTCTTC.

There are a few counts of this clonotype. Likely a read error: the CDR3 ends without its conserved phenylalanine or tryptophan. No DNA is shown, since the ends of the CDR3 on it are uncertain; the CDR3 is the one TCRdb lists. This rearrangement joins TRBV16 to TRBJ2-3; the table's D call of TRBD1 was not tested on the DNA. Germline CDR1 is KGHSY and CDR2 is FQNENV. The CDR3 is 8 amino acids in total, end residues counted. CDR3 amino acids: CSDRVSPS.

Written as DNA, the CDR3 is TGTGCCAGCAGCTTAGCTAGCAGAACCCAAGAGACCCAGTACTTC. Its protein product is CASSLASRTQETQYF. This chain links TRBV11-2 with TRBJ2-5; the D gene is possibly TRBD2 (5 bases). V was clipped by 1 base and J by 1 base, with 10 bases between them. In germline, CDR1 is SGHAT, CDR2 FQNNGV. CDR3 size: 15 residues.

Concerning this clonotype: The junction departs from germline at one end; a sequencing error may be responsible. This chain connects TRBV6-1 to TRBJ2-3, with D perhaps being TRBD1 or TRBD2 (5 bases each). Germline assignment: CDR1 MNHNS and CDR2 SASEGT. This CDR3 is built from 13 residues. The CDR3 loop reads CARGQRAKNTQYF. DNA of the CDR3: TGTGCCAGGGGGCAGAGGGCCAAAAACACGCAGTATTTC.

The rearrangement uses TRBV6-1 and TRBJ2-2, with D perhaps given as TRBD1 or TRBD2 (5 bases each). V was trimmed by 6 bases and J by 16 bases, leaving 27 bases between them. From germline, CDR1 is MNHNS and CDR2 SASEGT. The CDR3 is made up of 15 amino acids. CDR3: CASSGRAEGTGTQFF. The CDR3 DNA reads TGTGCCAGCAGCGGACGGGCTGAGGGCACCGGGACGCAGTTTTTT.

This clonotype has just one count. The chain uses TRBV6-1 and TRBJ1-1, with 9 nucleotides matching TRBD1. V was clipped by 6 bases and J by 2 bases; unmatched bases: 13. The CDR3 is 17 residues long. The germline CDR1 and CDR2 sequences are MNHNS and SASEGT. CDR3 sequence reads: CASSLTSTGGGNTEAFF. Here the CDR3 DNA reads TGTGCCAGCAGCCTAACATCGACAGGGGGTGGTAACACTGAAGCTTTCTTT.

The chain is built from TRBV24-1 and TRBJ2-1, with a weak D call TRBD2 (6 bases). Germline CDR1 and CDR2: KGHDR and SFDVKD. V was cut by 5 bases and J by 6 bases, with 13 bases left in between. CDR3 length equals 14 residues. DNA of the CDR3: TGTGCCACCAGTGCTCGGACTAATTCCAATGAGCAGTTCTTC. It translates to CATSARTNSNEQFF.

DNA of the CDR3: TGTGCCACGGCTAGGGCGCGGGAGGGCCCTGAGACCCAGTACTTC. Translated: CATARAREGPETQYF. The V gene is TRBV10-3, the J gene TRBJ2-1; 9 positions agree with TRBD2. With the DNA end fitting TRBJ2-5 better, the J assignment may be wrong. CDR1 and CDR2 from the germline V gene are ENHRY and SYGVKD. The CDR3 sequence is 15 residues long.

This chain joins TRBV6-1 and TRBJ1-1, with a weak D call TRBD1 (5 bases). The CDR3 contains 13 residues. V shed 3 bases and J shed 7 bases, with 12 bases lying between them. CDR1 is MNHNS and CDR2 is SASEGT in the germline V gene. The CDR3 loop reads CASSDQGWNEAFF. The CDR3 DNA reads TGTGCCAGCAGTGATCAGGGTTGGAATGAAGCTTTCTTT.

The chain carries TRBV6-1 and TRBJ2-5; D may match TRBD1 or TRBD2 (7 bases each). V was pared by 10 bases and J by 4 bases, with 16 bases between. This CDR3 is built from 13 residues. Germline lookup yields CDR1 MNHNS and CDR2 SASEGT. The CDR3 DNA reads TGTGCCACTACAGCAGGGGGGGGAGAGACCCAGTACTTC. Translating gives CATTAGGGETQYF.

This rearrangement joins TRBV6-5 to TRBJ2-2, with TRBD2 matching 13 bases. Trimming took 3 bases from V and 3 from J; bases not matched to a gene: 10. CDR3 size: 19 residues. Per germline, CDR1 MNHEY and CDR2 SVGAGI. The CDR3 region is CASSYLTSGGGCDTGELFF. Here the CDR3 DNA reads TGTGCCAGCAGTTATCTCACTAGCGGGGGGGGCTGCGACACCGGGGAGCTGTTTTTT.

This clonotype was detected many times. This chain connects TRBV6-1 to TRBJ2-7, with no clear D. V lost 7 bases and J lost 6, with 16 bases in between. This CDR3 region has 13 residues. Germline assignment: CDR1 MNHNS and CDR2 SASEGT. CDR3 residues: CASKLRGPSEQYF. CDR3 bases: TGTGCCAGCAAACTCCGTGGGCCCAGCGAGCAGTACTTC.

The chain carries TRBV27 and TRBJ2-1, with 7 positions matching TRBD1. The DNA matches TRBJ2-5 better at its end, which makes the J call doubtful. The CDR3 has 15 residues. Germline CDR1 and CDR2: MNHEY and SMNVEV (reference sequence). Here the CDR3 reads CASSSDRTGGETQYF. CDR3 sequence (DNA): TGTGCCAGCAGTTCGGACAGGACAGGAGGAGAGACCCAGTACTTC.

V and J are TRBV6-1 and TRBJ1-4, with D possibly being TRBD1 (5 bases). Germline CDR1 MNHNS, CDR2 SASEGT. V dropped 5 bases and J dropped 1 base, with 11 bases sitting between them. The CDR3 spans 15 residues. CDR3: CASSPMRGTNEKLFF. CDR3 DNA sequence: TGTGCCAGCAGTCCTATGAGGGGAACTAATGAAAAACTGTTTTTT.